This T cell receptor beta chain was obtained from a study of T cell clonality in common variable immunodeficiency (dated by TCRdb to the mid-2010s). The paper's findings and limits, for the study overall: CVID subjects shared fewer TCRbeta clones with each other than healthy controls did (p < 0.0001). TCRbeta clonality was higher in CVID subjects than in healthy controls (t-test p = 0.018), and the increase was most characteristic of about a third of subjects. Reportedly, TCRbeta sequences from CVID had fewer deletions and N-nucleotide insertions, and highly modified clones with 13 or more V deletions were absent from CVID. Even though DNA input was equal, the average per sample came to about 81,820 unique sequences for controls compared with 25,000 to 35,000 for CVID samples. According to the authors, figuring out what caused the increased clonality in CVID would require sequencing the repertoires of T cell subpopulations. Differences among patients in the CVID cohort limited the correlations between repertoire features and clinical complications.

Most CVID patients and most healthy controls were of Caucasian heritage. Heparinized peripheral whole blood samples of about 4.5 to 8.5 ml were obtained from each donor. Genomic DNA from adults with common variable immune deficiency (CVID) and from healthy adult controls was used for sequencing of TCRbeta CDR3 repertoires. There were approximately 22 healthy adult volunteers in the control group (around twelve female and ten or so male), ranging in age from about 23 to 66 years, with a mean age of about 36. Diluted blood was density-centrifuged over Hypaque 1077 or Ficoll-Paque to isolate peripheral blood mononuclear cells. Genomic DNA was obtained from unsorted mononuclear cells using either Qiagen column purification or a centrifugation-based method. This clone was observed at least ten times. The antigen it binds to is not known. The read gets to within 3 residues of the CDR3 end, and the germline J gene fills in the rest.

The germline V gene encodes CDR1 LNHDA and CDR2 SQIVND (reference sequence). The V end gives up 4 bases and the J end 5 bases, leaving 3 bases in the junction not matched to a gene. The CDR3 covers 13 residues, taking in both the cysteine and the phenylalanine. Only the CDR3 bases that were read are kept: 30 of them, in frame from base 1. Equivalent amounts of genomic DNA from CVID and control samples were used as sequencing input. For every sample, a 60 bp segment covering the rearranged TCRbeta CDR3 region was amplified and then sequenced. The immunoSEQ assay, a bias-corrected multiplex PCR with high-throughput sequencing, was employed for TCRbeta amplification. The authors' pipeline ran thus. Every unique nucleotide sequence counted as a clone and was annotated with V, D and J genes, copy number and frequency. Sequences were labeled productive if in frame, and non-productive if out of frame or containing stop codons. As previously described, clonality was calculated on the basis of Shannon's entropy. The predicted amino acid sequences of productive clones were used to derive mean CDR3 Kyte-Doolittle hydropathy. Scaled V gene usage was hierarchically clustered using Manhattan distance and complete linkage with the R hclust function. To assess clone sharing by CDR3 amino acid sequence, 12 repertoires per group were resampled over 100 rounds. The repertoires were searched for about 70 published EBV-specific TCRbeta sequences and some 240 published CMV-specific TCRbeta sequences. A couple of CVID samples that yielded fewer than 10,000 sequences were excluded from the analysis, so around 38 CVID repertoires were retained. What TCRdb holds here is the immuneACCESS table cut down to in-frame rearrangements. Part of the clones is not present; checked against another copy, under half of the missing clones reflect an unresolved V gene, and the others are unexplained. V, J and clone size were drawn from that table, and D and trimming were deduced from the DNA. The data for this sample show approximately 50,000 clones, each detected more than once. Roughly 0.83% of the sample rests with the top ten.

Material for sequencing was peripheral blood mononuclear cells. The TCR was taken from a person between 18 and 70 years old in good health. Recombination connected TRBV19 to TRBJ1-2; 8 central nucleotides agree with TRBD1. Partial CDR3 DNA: TGTGCCAGTAGTACCCACAGGGGGTATGGC. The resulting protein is CASSTHRGYG. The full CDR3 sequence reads CASSTHRGYGYTF.